This T cell receptor (beta chain) was recovered during a study of T-cell reconstitution after alpha-beta-depleted transplantation in children. This clonotype showed up just a few times. Unique molecular identifiers were used in preparing the TCRbeta library. TCRdb ran MiXCR on the PCR reads and lists one entry per CDR3 protein. This sample carries some 220,000 distinct CDR3 sequences, approximately 9.5% of them seen once, and the ten largest clones take 5% to 7%. This sequence was found in a human donor who donated a stem cell graft to a child with acute lymphoblastic leukemia. The sample in question was PBMCs from the stem cell graft donor, obtained from the stem cell graft.

This CDR3 is CASSLTDRGLYSNTGELFF. CDR3 sequence (DNA): TGCGCCAGCAGCTTAACTGACAGGGGGCTATACTCCAACACCGGGGAGCTGTTTTTT. This chain connects TRBV5-1 to TRBJ2-2, with 10 bases lining up with TRBD1. The trim removed 2 bases at V and 2 bases at J, leaving 12 bases unmatched. The germline V gene encodes CDR1 SGHRS and CDR2 YFSETQ. This CDR3 spans 19 amino acids.